This T cell receptor (beta chain) was documented in a study of shared clonotypes between healthy human individuals. The study, taken as a whole, reports: As a rule, naive subsets had a larger estimated richness than memory subsets.

As to this clone: Its specificity is not known.

Subsets obtained from CD4+ cells comprised CD45RA+ naive and CD45RA-negative memory cells. Profiling relied on immunoSEQ multiplex PCR, and the TCRdb table lists in-frame clones only, not all of them. The table lists over 850,000 clones, more than 75% of them singletons. Germline CDR1 reads SGDLS; CDR2 reads YYNGEE. V lost 3 bases to trimming and J lost 5 bases, with 15 bases between them. The CDR3 is made up of 14 amino acids. V usage is TRBV9 and J usage is TRBJ2-7; D is unclear. The specimen sequenced was memory CD4+ T cells from PBMCs. Described subset: CD45RA-negative fraction. The TCR was taken from a man aged 18-30 years in good health. Some clones in this sample may be carry-over from other donors' samples. The CDR3 reads CASSAQPQSDEQYF. The CDR3 DNA sequence: TGTGCCAGCAGCGCGCAACCACAGAGCGACGAGCAGTACTTC.